Listed below are T cell receptor beta chains from one sample, sequenced in a study of blood T cell repertoires in COVID-19. The data were produced by immunoSEQ multiplex PCR, yet TCRdb's version contains in-frame clones alone and is incomplete. Here the sample spans 150,000 to 200,000 clones, about 88% being singletons. Sequences were obtained from PBMCs or T cells enriched from blood (not recorded which). These receptors were collected from a woman between 18 and 29 years old who had recovered from COVID-19. CDR3s include the opening cysteine and the closing phenylalanine or tryptophan. The order of the fields is CDR3 DNA, CDR3 protein, CDR3 length, J gene, V gene, D gene, clone size. D genes are given only for firm matches. Only part of the rows carry a size: once, few, many, or a class if the clone is expanded.

TGTGCCAGCAGTTCTCTCTCTTTCGGGGGTGTGAACGAGCAGTACTTC CASSSLSFGGVNEQYF 16 TRBJ2-7 TRBV27 - -
TGTGCCAGCAGCTTACAGGCGGGCACTGGGGAGCAGTTCTTC CASSLQAGTGEQFF 14 TRBJ2-1 TRBV11-2 - -
TGTGCCAGCAGTGTGGATCCCCCGGGAGGGAATTCACCCCTCCACTTT CASSVDPPGGNSPLHF 16 TRBJ1-6 TRBV6-4 - -
TGTGCCAGCAGTAGGAGGACTACGGGGGACTACGAGCAGTACTTC CASSRRTTGDYEQYF 15 TRBJ2-7 TRBV6-5 - -
TGTGCCAGCAGTTTAGTAGCAACTAATGAAAAACTGTTTTTT CASSLVATNEKLFF 14 TRBJ1-4 TRBV27 - few
TGTGCCAGCAGCTCGGGACAGGGTAGTCCTAATGAAAAACTGTTTTTT CASSSGQGSPNEKLFF 16 TRBJ1-4 TRBV5-4 TRBD1 -
TGTGCCAGCACCCGGGGGTACGAGCAGTACTTC CASTRGYEQYF 11 TRBJ2-7 TRBV27 - -
TGTGCCAGCAAGCCAGAGGGCACCGGGGAGCTGTTTTTT CASKPEGTGELFF 13 TRBJ2-2 TRBV2 - few
TGTGCCAGCAGCTTATGGGGGACAGCGAATCAGCCCCAGCATTTT CASSLWGTANQPQHF 15 TRBJ1-5 TRBV7-2 TRBD1 few
TGCGCCAGCAGCCAAGCTGGGGGGAGAGTAAGCGAGCAGTACTTC CASSQAGGRVSEQYF 15 TRBJ2-7 TRBV4-1 - -
TGTGCCAGCAGCTTAGCGCGAGCCGAGAATGTTTATGGCTACACCTTC CASSLARAENVYGYTF 16 TRBJ1-2 TRBV7-9 - -
TGTGCCAGCTCACCCGGGACAGGTCGGAATACGCAGTATTTT CASSPGTGRNTQYF 14 TRBJ2-3 TRBV18 TRBD1 -
TGTGCCACCAGCCCAGGCCCCTCGGGGGGATCCTACGAGCAGTACTTC CATSPGPSGGSYEQYF 16 TRBJ2-7 TRBV15 TRBD2 -
TGTGCCATCAGTCCCGGAAGCGGGACAGGGGTCGAGCAGTACTTC CAISPGSGTGVEQYF 15 TRBJ2-7 TRBV10-3 TRBD1 few
TGTGCCAGCAGCTTGTTGGGTGGCGGTTGGCGGAACAATGAGCAGTTCTTC CASSLLGGGWRNNEQFF 17 TRBJ2-1 TRBV5-5 - -
TGCAGTGCTAGTCCCCTTGACAGGGTAGGCACAGATACGCAGTATTTT CSASPLDRVGTDTQYF 16 TRBJ2-3 TRBV20-1 TRBD1 -
TGTGCTAGCAGCTTATACCCTAAAGGCGGGGGAAATGAAAAACTGTTTTTT CASSLYPKGGGNEKLFF 17 TRBJ1-4 TRBV7-7 - -
TGTGCCAGCAGTTTGCTAGCGGGAGGTAATGAGCAGTTCTTC CASSLLAGGNEQFF 14 TRBJ2-1 TRBV27 TRBD2 -
TGCAGCGTTGAAGGGGGGGGCAGGGAGACCCAGTACTTC CSVEGGGRETQYF 13 TRBJ2-5 TRBV29-1 - -
TGTGCCAGCAGCTTAACGCCTATCCGGGGGGAGCTGTTTTTT CASSLTPIRGELFF 14 TRBJ2-2 TRBV7-3 - -
TGCGCCAGCAGCCTCGGACAGGGGGCCCCTGCGTACTTC CASSLGQGAPAYF 13 TRBJ2-7 TRBV5-1 TRBD1 few
TGTGCCAGCATGGCGGGAGAAGAGACCCAGTACTTC CASMAGEETQYF 12 TRBJ2-5 TRBV2 TRBD2 -
TGTGCCAGCAGTGAAGCCCTACAGGCGCCTTATGGCTACACCTTC CASSEALQAPYGYTF 15 TRBJ1-2 TRBV6-1 - -
TGTGCCAGCAGTTCCCGGGGGTATGGCTACACCTTC CASSSRGYGYTF 12 TRBJ1-2 TRBV12-3/TRBV12-4 - -
TGCAGCGTTGGAGGGTTTTCCTACGAGCAGTACTTC CSVGGFSYEQYF 12 TRBJ2-7 TRBV29-1 - -
TGTGCCAGCAGCCTCAACTACGGACAGGGGGCGCGTTATGGCTACACCTTC CASSLNYGQGARYGYTF 17 TRBJ1-2 TRBV9 TRBD1 few
TGTGCCAGCAGTGCAGGGGACACCGGGGAGCTGTTTTTT CASSAGDTGELFF 13 TRBJ2-2 TRBV6-4 - -
TGTGCCAGCGCCTCGGTGAATGAGCAGTTCTTC CASASVNEQFF 11 TRBJ2-1 TRBV27 - -
TGTGCCAGCAGCTATCGGGATAATGGCGAGCAGTACTTC CASSYRDNGEQYF 13 TRBJ2-7 TRBV5-6 - once
TGCGCCAGCAGTGAGTCGGGACTCGGGACCAATGAGCAGTTCTTC CASSESGLGTNEQFF 15 TRBJ2-1 TRBV10-2 - -